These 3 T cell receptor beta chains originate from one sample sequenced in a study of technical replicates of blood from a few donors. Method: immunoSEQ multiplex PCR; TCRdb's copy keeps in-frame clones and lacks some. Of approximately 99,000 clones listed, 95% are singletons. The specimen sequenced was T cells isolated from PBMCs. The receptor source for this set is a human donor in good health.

The CDR3 protein is CASSPVVSSGRVYNEQFF. The DNA of the CDR3 is TGTGCCAGCTCACCGGTTGTCTCGAGCGGGAGGGTATACAATGAGCAGTTCTTC. The chain is built from TRBV18 and TRBJ2-1; 10 bases align to TRBD2. Germline CDR1 reads KGHSH; CDR2 reads LQKENI. CDR3 length: 18 residues. V lost 3 bases, J lost 4 bases, and 12 bases stayed unmatched.

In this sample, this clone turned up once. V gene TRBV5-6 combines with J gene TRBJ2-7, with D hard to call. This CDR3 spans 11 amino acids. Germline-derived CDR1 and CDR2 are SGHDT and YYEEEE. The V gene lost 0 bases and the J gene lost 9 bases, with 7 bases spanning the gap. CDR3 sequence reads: CASSLGQVQYF. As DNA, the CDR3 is TGTGCCAGCAGCTTGGGGCAGGTGCAGTACTTC. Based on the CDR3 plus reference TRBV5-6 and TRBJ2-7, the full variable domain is DAGVTQSPTHLIKTRGQQVTLRCSPKSGHDTVSWYQQALGQGPQFIFQYYEEEERQRGNFPDRFSGHQFPNYSSELNVNALLLGDSALYLCASSLGQVQYFGPGTRLTVT.

The CDR3 reads CASSNEPGQSTEAFF. The CDR3 DNA sequence: TGTGCCAGCTCAAACGAACCGGGACAGAGCACTGAAGCTTTCTTT. The chain joins TRBV18 to TRBJ1-1, with 7 bases that match TRBD1. V lost 5 bases to trimming and J lost 4 bases; unmatched junction nucleotides: 10. This CDR3 contains 15 residues. The germline CDR1 and CDR2 sequences are KGHSH and LQKENI.